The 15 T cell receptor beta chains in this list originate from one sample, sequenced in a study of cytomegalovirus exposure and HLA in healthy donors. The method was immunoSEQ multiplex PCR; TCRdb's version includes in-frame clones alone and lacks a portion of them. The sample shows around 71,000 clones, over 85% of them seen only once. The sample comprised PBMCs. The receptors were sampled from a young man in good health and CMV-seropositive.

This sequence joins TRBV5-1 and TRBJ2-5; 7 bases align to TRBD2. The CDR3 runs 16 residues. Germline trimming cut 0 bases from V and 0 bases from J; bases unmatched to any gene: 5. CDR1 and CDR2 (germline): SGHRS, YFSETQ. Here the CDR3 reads CASSLEAGRNQETQYF. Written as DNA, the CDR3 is TGCGCCAGCAGCTTGGAAGCGGGGAGAAACCAAGAGACCCAGTACTTC.

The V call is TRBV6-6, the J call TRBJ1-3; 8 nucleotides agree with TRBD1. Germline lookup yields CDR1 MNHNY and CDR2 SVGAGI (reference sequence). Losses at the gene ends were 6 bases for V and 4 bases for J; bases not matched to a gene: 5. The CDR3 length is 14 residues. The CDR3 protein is CASSLQGEGNTIYF. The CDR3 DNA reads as TGTGCCAGCAGCCTACAGGGGGAAGGAAACACCATATATTTT.

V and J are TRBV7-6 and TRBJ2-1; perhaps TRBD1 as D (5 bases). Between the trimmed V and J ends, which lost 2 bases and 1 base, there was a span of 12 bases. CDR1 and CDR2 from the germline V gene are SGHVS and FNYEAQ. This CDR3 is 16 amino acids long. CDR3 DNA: TGTGCCAGCAGCTTATCCACCGGACATTCCTACAATGAGCAGTTCTTC. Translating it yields CASSLSTGHSYNEQFF.

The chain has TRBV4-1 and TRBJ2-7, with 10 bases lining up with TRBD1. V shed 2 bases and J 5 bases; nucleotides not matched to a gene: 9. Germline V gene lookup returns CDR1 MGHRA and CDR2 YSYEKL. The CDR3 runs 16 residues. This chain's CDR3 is CASSQPPGQGYNEQYF. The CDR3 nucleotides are TGCGCCAGCAGCCAACCTCCGGGACAGGGGTATAACGAGCAGTACTTC.

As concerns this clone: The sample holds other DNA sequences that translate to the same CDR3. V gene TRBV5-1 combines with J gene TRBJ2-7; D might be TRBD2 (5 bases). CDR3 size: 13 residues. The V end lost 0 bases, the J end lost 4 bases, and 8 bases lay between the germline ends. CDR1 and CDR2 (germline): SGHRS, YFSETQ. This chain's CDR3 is CASSLGTGYEQYF. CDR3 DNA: TGCGCCAGCAGCTTGGGGACGGGGTACGAGCAGTACTTC.

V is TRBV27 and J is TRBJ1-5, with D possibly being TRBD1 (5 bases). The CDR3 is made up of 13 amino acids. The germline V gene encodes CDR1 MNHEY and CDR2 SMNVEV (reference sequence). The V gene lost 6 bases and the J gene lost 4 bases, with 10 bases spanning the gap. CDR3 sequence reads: CASRKAGNQPQHF. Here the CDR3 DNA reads TGTGCCAGCAGGAAAGCAGGGAATCAGCCCCAGCATTTT.

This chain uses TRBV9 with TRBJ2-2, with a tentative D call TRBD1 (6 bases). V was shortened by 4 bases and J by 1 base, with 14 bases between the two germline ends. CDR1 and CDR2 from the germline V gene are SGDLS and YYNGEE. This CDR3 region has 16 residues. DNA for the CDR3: TGTGCCAGCAGCCCGCGGACAGCGCTGAACACCGGGGAGCTGTTTTTT. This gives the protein CASSPRTALNTGELFF.

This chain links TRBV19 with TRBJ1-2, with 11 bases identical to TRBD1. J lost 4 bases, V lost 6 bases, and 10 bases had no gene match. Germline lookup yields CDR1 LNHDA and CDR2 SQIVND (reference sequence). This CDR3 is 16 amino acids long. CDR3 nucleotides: TGTGCCAGTAGGACAGGGTCCGGGACAGGGGGCTATGGCTACACCTTC. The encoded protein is CASRTGSGTGGYGYTF. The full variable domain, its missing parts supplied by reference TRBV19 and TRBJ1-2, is DGGITQSPKYLFRKEGQNVTLSCEQNLNHDAMYWYRQDPGQGLRLIYYSQIVNDFQKGDIAEGYSVSREKKESFPLTVTSAQKNPTAFYLCASRTGSGTGGYGYTFGSGTRLTVV.

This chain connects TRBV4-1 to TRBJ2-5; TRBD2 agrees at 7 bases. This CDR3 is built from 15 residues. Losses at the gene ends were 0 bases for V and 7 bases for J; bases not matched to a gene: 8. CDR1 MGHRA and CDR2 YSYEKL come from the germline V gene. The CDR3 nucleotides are TGCGCCAGCAGCCAAGATTTTTCGGGGGGAGGGACCCAGTACTTC. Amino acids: CASSQDFSGGGTQYF.

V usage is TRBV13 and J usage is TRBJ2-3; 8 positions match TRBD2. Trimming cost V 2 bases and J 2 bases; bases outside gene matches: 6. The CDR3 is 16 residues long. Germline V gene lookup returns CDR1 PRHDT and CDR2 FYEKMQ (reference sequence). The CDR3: CASSLLAGWDTDTQYF. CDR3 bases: TGTGCCAGCAGCTTACTAGCGGGCTGGGACACAGATACGCAGTATTTT.

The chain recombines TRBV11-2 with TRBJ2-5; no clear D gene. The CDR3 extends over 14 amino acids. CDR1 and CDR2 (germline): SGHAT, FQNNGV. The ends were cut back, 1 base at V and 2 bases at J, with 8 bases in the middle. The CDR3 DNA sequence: TGTGCCAGCAGCTTAGTCATACAGCAAGAGACCCAGTACTTC. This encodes CASSLVIQQETQYF.

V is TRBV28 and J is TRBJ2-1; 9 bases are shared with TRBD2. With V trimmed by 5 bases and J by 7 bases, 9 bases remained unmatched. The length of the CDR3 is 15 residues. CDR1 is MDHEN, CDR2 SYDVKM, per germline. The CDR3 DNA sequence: TGTGCCAGCAGTGTTCCGGGACTAGCCATGAATGAGCAGTTCTTC. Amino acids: CASSVPGLAMNEQFF. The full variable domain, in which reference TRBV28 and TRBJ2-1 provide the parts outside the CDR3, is DVKVTQSSRYLVKRTGEKVFLECVQDMDHENMFWYRQDPGLGLRLIYFSYDVKMKEKGDIPEGYSVSREKKERFSLILESASTNQTSMYLCASSVPGLAMNEQFFGPGTRLTVL.

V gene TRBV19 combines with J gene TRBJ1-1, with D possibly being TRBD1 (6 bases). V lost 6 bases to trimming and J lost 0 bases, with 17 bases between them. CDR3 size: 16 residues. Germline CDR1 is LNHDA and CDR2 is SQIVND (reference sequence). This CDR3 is CASSAQTGVMNTEAFF. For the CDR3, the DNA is TGTGCCAGTAGCGCGCAGACAGGAGTGATGAACACTGAAGCTTTCTTT.

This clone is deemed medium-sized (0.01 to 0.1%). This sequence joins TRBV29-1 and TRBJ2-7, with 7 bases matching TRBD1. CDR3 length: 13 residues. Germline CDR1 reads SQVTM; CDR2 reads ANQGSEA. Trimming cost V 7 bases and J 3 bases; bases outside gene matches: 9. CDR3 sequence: CSAGTGDLYEQYF. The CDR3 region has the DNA TGCAGCGCGGGAACAGGGGACCTCTACGAGCAGTACTTC.

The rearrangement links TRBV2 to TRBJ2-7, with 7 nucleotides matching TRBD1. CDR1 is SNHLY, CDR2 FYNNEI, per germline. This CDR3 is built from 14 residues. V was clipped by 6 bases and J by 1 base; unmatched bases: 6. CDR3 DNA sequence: TGTGCCAGCAGCGACCAGGGGGATTCCTACGAGCAGTACTTC. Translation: CASSDQGDSYEQYF.